Below, 6 T cell receptor beta chains from the same sample are listed, as sequenced in a study of T cells after posttransplantation cyclophosphamide. Cyclophosphamide on days +3 and +4 followed busulfan-fludarabine conditioning and a marrow graft. TCRdb keeps only in-frame clones here, not all; method: immunoSEQ multiplex PCR. The sample records roughly 9,900 clones, around nine tenths being singletons. The material sequenced was CD4+ T cells sorted from PBMCs, taken after allogeneic stem cell transplant with posttransplant cyclophosphamide. The receptors were sampled from a male patient in his 30s who received an allogeneic stem cell transplant from a related donor, was CMV-positive, and had acute GVHD only. The graft donor may be the source of some T cells.

This clone was recorded only once. This sequence joins TRBV11-1 and TRBJ2-5; the D gene is possibly TRBD1 (6 bases). Trimming removed 6 bases from V and 4 bases from J, with 12 bases in between. Germline V CDR1 and CDR2: SGHAT, FQDESV (reference sequence). The CDR3 runs to 13 residues. In DNA, the CDR3 is TGTGCCAGCAGTTCAACAGGGCTAGAGACCCAGTACTTC. This sequence encodes CASSSTGLETQYF.

The rearrangement uses TRBV7-9 and TRBJ2-3; no clear D. Trimming shortened V by 4 bases and J by 6 bases, and 11 bases separated the two germline ends. The germline V gene encodes CDR1 SEHNR and CDR2 FQNEAQ (reference sequence). There are 13 residues in the CDR3. The CDR3: CASSSRFEDTQYF. The CDR3 DNA follows: TGTGCCAGCAGCTCACGGTTTGAGGATACGCAGTATTTT. Together with reference TRBV7-9 and TRBJ2-3, the CDR3 gives the full variable domain: DTGVSQNPRHKITKRGQNVTFRCDPISEHNRLYWYRQTLGQGPEFLTYFQNEAQLEKSRLLSDRFSAERPKGSFSTLEIQRTEQGDSAMYLCASSSRFEDTQYFGPGTRLTVL.

The gene calls are TRBV10-3 and TRBJ2-7, with D possibly being TRBD2 (5 bases). The CDR3 totals 13 residues. The germline CDR1 and CDR2 sequences are ENHRY and SYGVKD. V was clipped by 7 bases and J by 6 bases, with 16 bases between them. The CDR3 loop is CAITAAEGSEQYF. The CDR3 nucleotides read TGTGCCATCACTGCAGCGGAAGGTTCCGAGCAGTACTTC.

Only one count was recorded for this clone. V and J are TRBV11-2 and TRBJ2-7; 12 nucleotides line up with TRBD2. Germline V lookup: CDR1 SGHAT, CDR2 FQNNGV. The CDR3 has 14 amino acids. Losses at the gene ends were 4 bases for V and 6 bases for J; bases not matched to a gene: 4. The CDR3: CASSSGLAGTEQYF. CDR3 nucleotide sequence: TGTGCCAGCAGCTCCGGACTAGCGGGGACCGAGCAGTACTTC.

V gene TRBV4-1 combines with J gene TRBJ1-5; 9 bases align to TRBD1. The V gene's germline CDR1 is MGHRA and CDR2 YSYEKL. The CDR3 contains 17 residues. The trim removed 0 bases at V and 2 bases at J, leaving 5 bases unmatched. This CDR3 is CASSQEVGDRGNQPQHF. The CDR3 nucleotides are TGCGCCAGCAGCCAAGAAGTAGGGGACAGGGGCAATCAGCCCCAGCATTTT.

V usage is TRBV18 and J usage is TRBJ2-5; TRBD2 matches 7 bases. CDR1 and CDR2 from the germline V gene are KGHSH and LQKENI. The V and J ends lost 0 bases and 3 bases, in that order; junction bases with no gene match: 4. The CDR3 spans 15 residues. The DNA of the CDR3 is TGTGCCAGCTCACCACCGATGCTAGCGGAAGAGACCCAGTACTTC. Its translation: CASSPPMLAEETQYF.